A single sample is the source of the 25 T cell receptor beta chains below, sequenced in a study of response to subunit inactivated influenza vaccine. TCRdb reprocessed the RT-PCR reads with MiXCR, giving one entry per CDR3 protein. The sample holds under 750,000 distinct CDR3 sequences, 10% to 15% seen once. The specimen comprised PBMCs from blood, sampled on the day of vaccination. The receptors shown here come from a man aged 45-60 years who received an inactivated influenza vaccine.

The V call is TRBV5-6, the J call TRBJ1-2; D gene uncertain. Between the trimmed V and J ends, which lost 3 bases and 4 bases, there was a span of 10 bases. Per germline, CDR1 SGHDT and CDR2 YYEEEE. The CDR3 spans 13 residues. CDR3 DNA sequence: TGTGCCAGCAGCTCGGCAGGCGCCTATGGCTACACCTTC. This translates into CASSSAGAYGYTF.

This clonotype was observed a few times. This chain uses TRBV6-2 or TRBV6-3 with TRBJ1-2; no clear D gene. The CDR3 has 13 amino acids. V lost 7 bases and J 2 bases, leaving 11 bases between the germline ends. Germline CDR1 reads MNHEY; CDR2 reads SVGEGT. The CDR3 region has the DNA TGTGCCAGCACGGACGGAGGGAACTATGGCTACACCTTC. It translates to CASTDGGNYGYTF.

V and J are TRBV20-1 and TRBJ2-7, with a weak D call TRBD1 (5 bases). CDR1 is DFQATT, CDR2 SNEGSKA, per germline (reference sequence). This CDR3 spans 14 amino acids. V shed 5 bases and J shed 5 bases, with 19 bases lying between them. In DNA, the CDR3 is TGCAGTGCTCGCTCCTCCAGGGTGTTGCACGAGCAGTACTTC. Encoded protein: CSARSSRVLHEQYF.

This chain uses TRBV28 with TRBJ2-7; 7 nucleotides match TRBD2. The trim removed 3 bases at V and 3 bases at J, leaving 5 bases unmatched. The CDR3 spans 14 residues. CDR1 and CDR2 (germline): MDHEN, SYDVKM. Here the CDR3 reads CASSLSGGNYEQYF. The CDR3 DNA sequence: TGTGCCAGCAGTTTGTCGGGGGGAAACTACGAGCAGTACTTC. Based on the CDR3 plus reference TRBV28 and TRBJ2-7, the full variable domain is DVKVTQSSRYLVKRTGEKVFLECVQDMDHENMFWYRQDPGLGLRLIYFSYDVKMKEKGDIPEGYSVSREKKERFSLILESASTNQTSMYLCASSLSGGNYEQYFGPGTRLTVT.

This clonotype has a handful of counts. The V and J genes are TRBV10-3 and TRBJ2-1; D may be TRBD1 or TRBD2 (5 bases each). Germline CDR1 ENHRY, CDR2 SYGVKD. CDR3 size: 14 residues. V dropped 10 bases and J dropped 4 bases, with 17 bases sitting between them. CDR3 region: CASQNTGQYNEQFF. The CDR3 region has the DNA TGTGCCAGCCAGAACACGGGGCAGTACAATGAGCAGTTCTTC.

V and J are TRBV29-1 and TRBJ2-7; TRBD1 agrees at 8 bases. Germline-derived CDR1 and CDR2 are SQVTM and ANQGSEA. V gave up 7 bases and J gave up 3 bases; unmatched junction bases: 5. The CDR3 consists of 12 residues. DNA of the CDR3: TGCAGCGCCATAACAGGGGGCTACGAGCAGTACTTC. Its protein product is CSAITGGYEQYF.

The chain couples TRBV29-1 to TRBJ2-1; D could derive from TRBD1 or TRBD2 (5 bases each). Trimming removed 0 bases from V and 8 bases from J, with 23 bases in between. The length of the CDR3 is 17 residues. Germline CDR1 is SQVTM and CDR2 is ANQGSEA. DNA for the CDR3: TGCAGCGTTGAAGAACCAAGAGGGAGCTGGGGGATCGATGAGCAGTTCTTC. It specifies CSVEEPRGSWGIDEQFF.

This clonotype was counted many times. The chain joins TRBV5-1 to TRBJ2-7; D may correspond to TRBD1 or TRBD2 (5 bases each). Per germline, CDR1 SGHRS and CDR2 YFSETQ. Trimming took off 4 bases at V and 4 bases at J, with 21 bases between the two ends. This CDR3 has 16 amino acids. The CDR3 spells CASSPQDGGRFYEQYF. The CDR3, as DNA: TGCGCCAGCAGCCCACAAGATGGGGGTAGATTTTACGAGCAGTACTTC.

This clonotype was recorded many times. This sequence joins TRBV6-6 and TRBJ1-2; D possibly corresponds to TRBD1 (6 bases). The CDR3 has 13 residues. CDR1 is MNHNY and CDR2 is SVGAGI in the germline V gene (reference sequence). Trimming cost V 4 bases and J 1 base, with 7 bases left between them. CDR3 DNA: TGTGCCAGCAGTTCGGACAGTAACTATGGCTACACCTTC. Translating it yields CASSSDSNYGYTF.

V is TRBV4-3 and J is TRBJ2-1; 9 nucleotides align to TRBD1. Trimming cost V 3 bases and J 5 bases; bases outside gene matches: 11. Per the germline V gene, CDR1 is LGHNA and CDR2 is YSLEER. The CDR3 length is 17 residues. This CDR3 reads CASSHLNRDRADNEQFF. The CDR3 DNA sequence: TGCGCCAGCAGCCACTTAAACCGGGACAGGGCAGACAATGAGCAGTTCTTC.

This clonotype turned up a few times. The chain is built from TRBV27 and TRBJ2-1; tentatively, D is TRBD2 (7 bases). Per germline, CDR1 MNHEY and CDR2 SMNVEV (reference sequence). The CDR3 totals 16 residues. Between the trimmed V and J ends, which lost 2 bases and 8 bases, there was a span of 19 bases. This chain's CDR3 is CASSLEGDYRWDEQFF. The CDR3 nucleotides read TGTGCCAGCAGTTTAGAGGGGGACTACCGTTGGGATGAGCAGTTCTTC.

This clonotype appeared many times. The rearrangement uses TRBV3-1 and TRBJ2-7; 9 bases match TRBD2. V lost 4 bases and J lost 4; bases outside the gene matches: 8. Germline V gene sequence: CDR1 LGHDT, CDR2 YNNKEL (reference sequence). The CDR3 consists of 15 residues. The CDR3 region is CASSPGVAGAYEQYF. CDR3 bases: TGTGCCAGCAGCCCCGGGGTAGCGGGAGCGTACGAGCAGTACTTC.

In its sample, this clonotype was seen a few times. The chain has TRBV6-2 or TRBV6-3 and TRBJ1-6; no clear D. This CDR3 is built from 12 residues. The V gene lost 7 bases and the J gene lost 9 bases, with 10 bases spanning the gap. The V gene's germline CDR1 is MNHEY and CDR2 SVGEGT. CDR3 loop: CASTTTFSPLHF. The CDR3 DNA is TGTGCCAGCACCACAACGTTTTCACCCCTCCACTTT.

There are many counts of this clonotype. DNA of the CDR3: TGCGCCAGCAGCCAGCTCGGGGATACGCAGTATTTT. Translating it yields CASSQLGDTQYF. The J gene is TRBJ2-3, the V gene TRBV5-1; D is uncertain. CDR1 and CDR2 from the germline V gene are SGHRS and YFSETQ. V lost 4 bases and J lost 6, with 9 bases in between. The CDR3 is made up of 12 amino acids. Together with reference TRBV5-1 and TRBJ2-3, the CDR3 gives the full variable domain: KAGVTQTPRYLIKTRGQQVTLSCSPISGHRSVSWYQQTPGQGLQFLFEYFSETQRNKGNFPGRFSGRQFSNSRSEMNVSTLELGDSALYLCASSQLGDTQYFGPGTRLTVL.

With regard to this clonotype: This may be a read error, as it is one base from a much larger clone. V gene TRBV12-3 or TRBV12-4 combines with J gene TRBJ1-5; no reliable D call. The last part of the DNA fits TRBJ2-3 better; the J call may be wrong. The CDR3 has 14 amino acids. Here the CDR3 DNA reads TGTGCCAGCAGTGCCGACGTTAGCAATCAGCCCCAGTATTTT. Its protein is CASSADVSNQPQYF.

This clonotype was seen a handful of times. The CDR3: CASSYGPGDGNTIYF. CDR3 nucleotide sequence: TGTGCCAGCAGTTACGGTCCAGGGGACGGAAACACCATATATTTT. The chain links TRBV6-5 to TRBJ1-3, with TRBD1 as a possible D gene (6 bases). This CDR3 comprises 15 residues. V was trimmed by 2 bases and J by 4 bases, leaving 12 bases between them. Germline-derived CDR1 and CDR2 are MNHEY and SVGAGI.

This clonotype occurred many times. This sequence joins TRBV7-2 and TRBJ2-1, with TRBD2 matching 12 bases. Germline V gene data show CDR1 as SGHTA and CDR2 as FQGNSA. The CDR3 totals 16 residues. The CDR3 DNA follows: TGTGCGAACAGACTAGCGGGAGCCGGGGGGTCTCATGAGCAGTTCTTC. Amino acids: CANRLAGAGGSHEQFF.

This clonotype has a handful of counts. This sequence joins TRBV6-4 and TRBJ2-7, with D perhaps matching TRBD2 (6 bases). The germline CDR1 and CDR2 sequences are MRHNA and SNTAGT. The CDR3 sequence is 13 residues long. V was trimmed by 10 bases and J by 3 bases, leaving 16 bases between them. The CDR3 here is CAMRRDLSYEQYF. CDR3 DNA sequence: TGTGCCATGAGGCGGGACTTGAGCTACGAGCAGTACTTC.

The V and J genes are TRBV3-1 and TRBJ2-1; maybe TRBD1 (6 bases). CDR3 length: 16 amino acids. The germline CDR1 and CDR2 sequences are LGHDT and YNNKEL (reference sequence). V was trimmed by 0 bases and J by 1 base, leaving 10 bases between them. CDR3 region: CASSQDAGQSYNEQFF. As DNA, the CDR3 is TGTGCCAGCAGCCAAGATGCCGGACAGTCCTACAATGAGCAGTTCTTC.

In its sample, this clonotype was seen many times. The chain is built from TRBV4-3 and TRBJ2-2; D call uncertain. CDR3 size: 13 residues. The ends were cut back, 5 bases at V and 5 bases at J, with 9 bases in the middle. CDR1 LGHNA and CDR2 YSLEER come from the germline V gene. CDR3 amino acids: CASSEYLTGELFF. The CDR3 bases are TGCGCCAGCAGCGAATACCTAACCGGGGAGCTGTTTTTT.

The chain combines TRBV7-2 with TRBJ2-7; D is unresolved. CDR1 is SGHTA, CDR2 FQGNSA, per germline. Trimming cost V 5 bases and J 0 bases, with 5 bases left between them. This CDR3 is 12 amino acids long. This CDR3 is CASSISSYEQYF. CDR3 DNA: TGTGCCAGCAGCATCAGCTCCTACGAGCAGTACTTC.

This clonotype was detected a few times. V is TRBV12-3 or TRBV12-4 and J is TRBJ2-1; 10 positions agree with TRBD2. The ends lost 3 bases at V and 0 bases at J; junction bases unmatched: 14. This CDR3 contains 20 residues. The CDR3 loop is CASSFGPGASGGSSYNEQFF. CDR3 sequence (DNA): TGTGCCAGCAGTTTCGGGCCCGGTGCTAGCGGGGGAAGCTCCTACAATGAGCAGTTCTTC.

The rearrangement joins TRBV30 to TRBJ1-1, with D possibly being TRBD1 (6 bases). V was pared by 3 bases and J by 4 bases, with 18 bases between. Per germline, CDR1 GTSNPN and CDR2 SVGIG (reference sequence). The CDR3 covers 15 residues. The CDR3 region has the DNA TGTGCCTGGAGCCGTGGTGGGGGCGTTAGCACTGAAGCTTTCTTT. Protein product: CAWSRGGGVSTEAFF.

There are a few counts of this clonotype. The V call is TRBV7-2, the J call TRBJ1-1; D uncertain. Germline V CDR1 and CDR2: SGHTA, FQGNSA. V lost 5 bases to trimming and J lost 7 bases, with 11 bases between them. The CDR3 runs 12 residues. CDR3 DNA sequence: TGTGCCAGCAGCCCAGAGGCGGGTGAAGCTTTCTTT. Its translation: CASSPEAGEAFF.

The chain recombines TRBV5-1 with TRBJ2-7; D call uncertain. V was cut by 3 bases and J by 4 bases, with 11 bases left in between. Germline V lookup: CDR1 SGHRS, CDR2 YFSETQ. CDR3 length equals 13 residues. The DNA of the CDR3 is TGCGCCAGCAGCTCTCTAGATAGGTACGAGCAGTACTTC. Translation: CASSSLDRYEQYF.